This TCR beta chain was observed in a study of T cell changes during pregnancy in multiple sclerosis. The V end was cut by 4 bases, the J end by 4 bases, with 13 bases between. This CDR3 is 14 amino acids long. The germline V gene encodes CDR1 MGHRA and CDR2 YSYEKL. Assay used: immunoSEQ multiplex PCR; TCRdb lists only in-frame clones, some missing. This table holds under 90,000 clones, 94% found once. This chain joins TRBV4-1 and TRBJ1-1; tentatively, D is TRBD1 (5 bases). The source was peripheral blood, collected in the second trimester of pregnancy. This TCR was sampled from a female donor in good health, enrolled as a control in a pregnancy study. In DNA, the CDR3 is TGCGCCAGCAGCCCCCGGGGGGAGTTCACTGAAGCTTTCTTT. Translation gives CASSPRGEFTEAFF.